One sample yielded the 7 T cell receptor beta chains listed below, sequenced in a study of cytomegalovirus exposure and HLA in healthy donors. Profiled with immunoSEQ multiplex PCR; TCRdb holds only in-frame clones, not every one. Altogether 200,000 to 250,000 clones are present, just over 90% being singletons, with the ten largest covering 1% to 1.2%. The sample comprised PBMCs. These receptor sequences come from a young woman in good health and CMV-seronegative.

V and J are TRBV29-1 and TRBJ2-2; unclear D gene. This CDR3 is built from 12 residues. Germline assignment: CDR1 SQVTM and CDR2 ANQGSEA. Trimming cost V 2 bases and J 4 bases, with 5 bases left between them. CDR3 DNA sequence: TGCAGCGTTGAACTCCCCACCGGGGAGCTGTTTTTT. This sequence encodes CSVELPTGELFF.

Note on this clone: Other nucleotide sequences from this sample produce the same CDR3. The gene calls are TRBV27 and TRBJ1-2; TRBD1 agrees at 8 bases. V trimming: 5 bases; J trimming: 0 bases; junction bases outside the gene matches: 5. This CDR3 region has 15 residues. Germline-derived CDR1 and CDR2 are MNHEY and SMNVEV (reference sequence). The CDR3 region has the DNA TGTGCCAGCAGTCCCGGACAGGGAGCTAACTATGGCTACACCTTC. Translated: CASSPGQGANYGYTF.

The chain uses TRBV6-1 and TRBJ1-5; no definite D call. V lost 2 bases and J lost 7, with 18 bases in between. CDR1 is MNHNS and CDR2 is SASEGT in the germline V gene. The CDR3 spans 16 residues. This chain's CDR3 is CASSEKVRGSGQPQHF. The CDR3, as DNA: TGTGCCAGCAGTGAAAAAGTTCGGGGTAGCGGGCAGCCCCAGCATTTT.

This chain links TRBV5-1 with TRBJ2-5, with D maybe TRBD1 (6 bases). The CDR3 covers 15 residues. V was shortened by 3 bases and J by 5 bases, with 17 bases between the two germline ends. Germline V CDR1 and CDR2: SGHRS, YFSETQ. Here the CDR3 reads CASSYSRGPGETQYF. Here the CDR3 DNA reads TGCGCCAGCAGCTACTCCAGGGGTCCCGGGGAGACCCAGTACTTC.

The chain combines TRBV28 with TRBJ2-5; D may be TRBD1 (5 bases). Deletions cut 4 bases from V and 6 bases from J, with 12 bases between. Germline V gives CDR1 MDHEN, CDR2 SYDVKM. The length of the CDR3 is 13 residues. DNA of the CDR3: TGTGCCAGCAGTTCATCAGGGTTCCAGACCCAGTACTTC. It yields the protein CASSSSGFQTQYF.

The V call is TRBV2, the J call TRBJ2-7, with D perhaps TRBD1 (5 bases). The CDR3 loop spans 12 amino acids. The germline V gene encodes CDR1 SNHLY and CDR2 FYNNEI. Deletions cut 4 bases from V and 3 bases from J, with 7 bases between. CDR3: CASSARGYEQYF. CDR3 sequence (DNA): TGTGCCAGCAGTGCTAGGGGCTACGAGCAGTACTTC.

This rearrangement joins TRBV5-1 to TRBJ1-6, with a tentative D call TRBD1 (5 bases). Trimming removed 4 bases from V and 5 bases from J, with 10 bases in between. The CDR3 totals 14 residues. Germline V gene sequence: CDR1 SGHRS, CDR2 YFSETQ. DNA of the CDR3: TGCGCCAGCAGCCGGGGGGAAGATAATTCACCCCTCCACTTT. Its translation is CASSRGEDNSPLHF.